This TCR beta chain is from a study of CD8 T cells in ankylosing spondylitis. This clonotype was picked up many times. What it binds is unknown. For TCR beta, libraries came from quantitative 5'-RACE with molecular barcodes. MiXCR, applied by TCRdb to the 5' RACE reads, yields one record per CDR3 protein. Here the sample spans over 130,000 distinct CDR3 sequences, around 45% being singletons. Study-level findings and limits: Fewer than 10 highly homologous variants made up a TCR beta motif that seemed to typify ankylosing spondylitis blood. There were earlier reports of some motif variants in reactive arthritis synovial fluid and blood.

Sequences were obtained from synovial fluid, either unsorted or a sorted T cell fraction (not recorded which). This clonotype originated in a male donor with ankylosing spondylitis.

The CDR3 loop reads CASSVYRGDTEAFF. In DNA form, the CDR3 reads TGTGCCAGCAGTGTTTATCGAGGTGACACTGAAGCTTTCTTT. The chain is built from TRBV6-1 and TRBJ1-1; D uncertain. This CDR3 region has 14 residues. Germline V gene sequence: CDR1 MNHNS, CDR2 SASEGT. Between the trimmed V and J ends, which lost 4 bases and 3 bases, there was a span of 12 bases.